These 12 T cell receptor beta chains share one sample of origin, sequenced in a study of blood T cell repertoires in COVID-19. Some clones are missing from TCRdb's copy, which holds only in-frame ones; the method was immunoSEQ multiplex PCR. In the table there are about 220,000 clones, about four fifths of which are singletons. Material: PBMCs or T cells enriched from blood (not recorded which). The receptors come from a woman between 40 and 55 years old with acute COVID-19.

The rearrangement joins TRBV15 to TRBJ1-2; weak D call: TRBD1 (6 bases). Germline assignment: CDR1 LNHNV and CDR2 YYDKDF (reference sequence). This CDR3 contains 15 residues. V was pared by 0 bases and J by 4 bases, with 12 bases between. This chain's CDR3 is CATSREGTGSYGYTF. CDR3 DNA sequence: TGTGCCACCAGCAGAGAAGGCACAGGGAGCTATGGCTACACCTTC.

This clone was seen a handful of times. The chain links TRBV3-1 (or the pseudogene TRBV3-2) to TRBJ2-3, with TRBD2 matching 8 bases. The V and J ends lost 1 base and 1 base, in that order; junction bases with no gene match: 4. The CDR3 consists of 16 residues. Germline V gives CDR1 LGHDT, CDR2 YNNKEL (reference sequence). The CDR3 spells CASSQVRGGRTDTQYF. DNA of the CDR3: TGTGCCAGCAGCCAAGTTCGGGGGGGGCGCACAGATACGCAGTATTTT.

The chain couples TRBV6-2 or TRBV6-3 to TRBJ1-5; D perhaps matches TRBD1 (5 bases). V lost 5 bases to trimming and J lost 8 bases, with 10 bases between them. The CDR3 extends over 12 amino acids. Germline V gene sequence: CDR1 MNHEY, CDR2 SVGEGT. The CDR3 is CASSTDIEPQHF. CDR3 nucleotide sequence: TGTGCCAGCAGTACGGACATTGAGCCCCAGCATTTT.

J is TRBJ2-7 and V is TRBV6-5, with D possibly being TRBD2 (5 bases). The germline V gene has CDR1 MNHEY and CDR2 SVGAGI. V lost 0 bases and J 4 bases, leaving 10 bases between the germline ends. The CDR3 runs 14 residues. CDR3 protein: CASSYSTSGYEQYF. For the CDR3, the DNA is TGTGCCAGCAGTTACTCGACTTCGGGGTACGAGCAGTACTTC.

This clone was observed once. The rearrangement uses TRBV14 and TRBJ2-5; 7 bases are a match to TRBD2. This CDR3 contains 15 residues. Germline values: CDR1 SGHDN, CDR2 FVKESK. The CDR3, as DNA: TGTGGCCCCCAGCAGCAGCGGGGCCCTAAAGAGACCCAGTACTTC. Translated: CGPQQQRGPKETQYF. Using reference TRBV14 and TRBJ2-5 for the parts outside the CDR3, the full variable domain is EAGVTQFPSHSVIEKGQTVTLRCDPISGHDNLYWYRRVMGKEIKFLLHFVKESKQDESGMPNNRFLAERTGGTYSTLKVQPAELEDSGVYFCGPQQQRGPKETQYFGPGTRLLVL.

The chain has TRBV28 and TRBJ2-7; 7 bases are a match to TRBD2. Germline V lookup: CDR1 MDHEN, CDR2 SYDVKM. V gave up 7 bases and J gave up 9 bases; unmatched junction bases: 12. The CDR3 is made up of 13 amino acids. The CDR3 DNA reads TGTGCCAGCATCGGTGGACTAGATATTCCGCAGTACTTC. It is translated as CASIGGLDIPQYF. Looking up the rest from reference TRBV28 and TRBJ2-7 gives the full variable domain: DVKVTQSSRYLVKRTGEKVFLECVQDMDHENMFWYRQDPGLGLRLIYFSYDVKMKEKGDIPEGYSVSREKKERFSLILESASTNQTSMYLCASIGGLDIPQYFGPGTRLTVT.

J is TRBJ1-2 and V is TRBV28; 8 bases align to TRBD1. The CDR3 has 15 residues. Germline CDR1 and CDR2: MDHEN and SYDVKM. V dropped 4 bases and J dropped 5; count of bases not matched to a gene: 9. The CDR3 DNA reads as TGTGCCAGCAGTTCGTTCGGGACAGGATCTTATGGCTACACCTTC. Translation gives CASSSFGTGSYGYTF.

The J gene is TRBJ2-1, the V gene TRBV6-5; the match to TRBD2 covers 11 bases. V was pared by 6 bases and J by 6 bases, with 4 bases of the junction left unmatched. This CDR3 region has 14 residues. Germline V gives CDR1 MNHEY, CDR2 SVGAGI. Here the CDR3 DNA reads TGTGCCAGCAGACTAGCGGGAGAGGCCAATGAGCAGTTCTTC. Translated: CASRLAGEANEQFF.

CDR3 sequence: CASSLVVAGETQYF. The CDR3, as DNA: TGTGCCAGCAGCTTGGTGGTAGCTGGGGAGACCCAGTACTTC. The rearrangement links TRBV5-6 to TRBJ2-5; D is ambiguous. The CDR3 has 14 amino acids. Germline V CDR1 and CDR2: SGHDT, YYEEEE. V was pared by 0 bases and J by 5 bases, with 11 bases between.

CDR3: CASSLLGQGSTF. For the CDR3, the DNA is TGTGCCAGCAGCCTACTTGGACAGGGATCCACCTTC. J is TRBJ1-2 and V is TRBV14; TRBD1 agrees at 8 bases. Trimming removed 4 bases from V and 13 bases from J; junction bases left unmatched: 8. CDR1 SGHDN and CDR2 FVKESK come from the germline V gene. The CDR3 is 12 residues long.

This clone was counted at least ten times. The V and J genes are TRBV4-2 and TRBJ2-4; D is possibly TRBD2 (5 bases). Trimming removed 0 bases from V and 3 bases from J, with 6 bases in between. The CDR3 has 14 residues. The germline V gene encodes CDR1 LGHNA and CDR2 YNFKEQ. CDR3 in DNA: TGTGCCAGCAGCCAAGAACTAGGCAAAAACATTCAGTACTTC. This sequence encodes CASSQELGKNIQYF.

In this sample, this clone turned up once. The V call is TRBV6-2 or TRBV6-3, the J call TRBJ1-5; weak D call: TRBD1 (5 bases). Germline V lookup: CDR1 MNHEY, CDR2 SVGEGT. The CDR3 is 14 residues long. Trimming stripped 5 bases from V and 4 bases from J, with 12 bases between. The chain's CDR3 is CASSRGGGNQPQHF. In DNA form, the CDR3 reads TGTGCCAGCAGTCGGGGGGGAGGTAATCAGCCCCAGCATTTT.